The 25 T cell receptor beta chains presented below share a single source sample, sequenced in a study of OX40 agonist ivuxolimab in advanced cancers. Some clones are missing from TCRdb's copy, which holds only in-frame ones; the method was immunoSEQ multiplex PCR. The sample has 60,000 to 90,000 clones, about 81% seen once. This specimen consisted of CD4+ or CD8+ T cells sorted from blood, obtained in a trial of the OX40 agonist ivuxolimab. Receptors originate from an adult with an advanced solid tumor such as melanoma, head and neck, liver or kidney cancer.

V and J are TRBV6-1 and TRBJ2-7; D gene unclear. Trimming took off 4 bases at V and 0 bases at J, with 13 bases between the two ends. The CDR3 has 15 amino acids. Germline CDR1 and CDR2: MNHNS and SASEGT. The DNA of the CDR3 is TGTGCCAGCAGTGTGAGTCTCACCAGCTCCTACGAGCAGTACTTC. The encoded protein is CASSVSLTSSYEQYF.

V and J are TRBV27 and TRBJ2-4; 9 bases line up with TRBD1. Germline values: CDR1 MNHEY, CDR2 SMNVEV (reference sequence). This CDR3 spans 14 amino acids. The J segment lost 14 bases and the V segment lost 4 bases, leaving 12 bases of the junction unmatched. Here the CDR3 reads CASSYFPGQGKKYF. The CDR3 region has the DNA TGTGCCAGCAGTTATTTTCCGGGACAGGGCAAAAAGTACTTC.

The V gene is TRBV2, the J gene TRBJ2-3; 9 nucleotides match TRBD2. The CDR3 length is 16 residues. The trim removed 5 bases at V and 0 bases at J, leaving 6 bases unmatched. The germline V gene encodes CDR1 SNHLY and CDR2 FYNNEI. The CDR3 coding sequence is TGTGCCAGCAGTAACCTTGGACTAGCGAGCACAGATACGCAGTATTTT. Amino acids: CASSNLGLASTDTQYF.

The CDR3 DNA follows: TGTGCCAGCAGCGGAGGACAGGCAAGCTATGGCTACACCTTC. This encodes CASSGGQASYGYTF. V gene TRBV5-4 combines with J gene TRBJ1-2, with 7 bases lining up with TRBD1. The J segment lost 4 bases and the V segment lost 4 bases, leaving 7 bases of the junction unmatched. The CDR3 is 14 amino acids. In germline, CDR1 is SGHNT, CDR2 YYREEE (reference sequence).

The J gene is TRBJ2-5, the V gene TRBV2; D not resolved. CDR3 size: 13 residues. Germline lookup yields CDR1 SNHLY and CDR2 FYNNEI. Trimming removed 2 bases at V and 1 base at J, with 5 bases between. CDR3 sequence: CASSELVQETQYF. CDR3 in DNA: TGTGCCAGCAGTGAACTGGTCCAAGAGACCCAGTACTTC.

V gene TRBV28 combines with J gene TRBJ2-2; D unresolved. CDR1 and CDR2 from the germline V gene are MDHEN and SYDVKM. CDR3 length: 12 amino acids. V lost 5 bases, J lost 1 base, and 2 bases lay in between. The CDR3 loop is CASSGNTGELFF. The CDR3 nucleotides read TGTGCCAGCAGTGGGAACACCGGGGAGCTGTTTTTT.

The chain employs TRBV5-5 and TRBJ2-5, with a possible D match to TRBD1 (6 bases). Trimming left V 2 bases short and J 2 bases short, with 10 bases between. Germline V gene data show CDR1 as SGHKS and CDR2 as YYEKEE (reference sequence). The CDR3 is 14 amino acids. CDR3 sequence: CASSFGQRQETQYF. DNA of the CDR3: TGTGCCAGCAGCTTCGGACAGAGGCAAGAGACCCAGTACTTC.

V and J are TRBV5-1 and TRBJ2-3, with 9 bases that match TRBD2. The CDR3 is 15 residues long. Trimming at V came to 2 bases and at J to 4 bases, leaving 5 bases not matched to a gene. Germline CDR1 is SGHRS and CDR2 is YFSETQ. In DNA form, the CDR3 reads TGCGCCAGCAGCTTAGGAGCGGGAGGAGCAGATACGCAGTATTTT. Protein product: CASSLGAGGADTQYF.

This clone came up a few times. CDR3 sequence: CASSSAGPPNEKLFF. CDR3 nucleotides: TGCGCCAGCAGCTCGGCCGGGCCTCCGAATGAAAAACTGTTTTTT. The chain combines TRBV5-1 with TRBJ1-4; no clear D. The germline gives CDR1 SGHRS, CDR2 YFSETQ. Trimming took off 3 bases at V and 5 bases at J, with 14 bases between the two ends. CDR3 length: 15 residues.

V is TRBV6-5 and J is TRBJ1-1, with a tentative D call TRBD1 (5 bases). Germline V gene sequence: CDR1 MNHEY, CDR2 SVGAGI. V was cut by 0 bases and J by 7 bases, with 15 bases left in between. The CDR3 contains 15 residues. The CDR3 nucleotides are TGTGCCAGCAGTTACTCCCTGACAGCAACCGGTGAAGCTTTCTTT. Amino acids: CASSYSLTATGEAFF.

The chain uses TRBV5-1 and TRBJ2-3; TRBD1 might be the D (7 bases). CDR3 length equals 16 residues. Germline CDR1 reads SGHRS; CDR2 reads YFSETQ. Deletions cut 0 bases from V and 2 bases from J, with 13 bases between. This chain's CDR3 is CASSLAGGQNTDTQYF. The CDR3 DNA reads TGCGCCAGCAGCTTGGCCGGGGGACAGAACACAGATACGCAGTATTTT.

This clone was observed at least ten times. Other DNA sequences of this sample code for an identical CDR3. The rearrangement links TRBV7-3 to TRBJ2-3, with 8 bases matching TRBD2. The V segment lost 2 bases and the J segment 6 bases; nucleotides outside the gene matches: 4. The CDR3 totals 14 residues. From germline, CDR1 is SGHTA and CDR2 FQGTGA. The CDR3 DNA reads TGTGCCAGCAGCTTAGCGGGAGGTACGGATACGCAGTATTTT. Translation: CASSLAGGTDTQYF.

Notes on this clone: Other DNA sequences from this sample encode an identical CDR3 as well. The chain joins TRBV5-1 to TRBJ1-5; no clear D gene. Trimming left V 0 bases short and J 4 bases short, with 8 bases between. The germline gives CDR1 SGHRS, CDR2 YFSETQ. The CDR3 has 14 residues. The CDR3 sequence is CASSLEGGNQPQHF. Here the CDR3 DNA reads TGCGCCAGCAGCTTGGAGGGTGGAAATCAGCCCCAGCATTTT.

CDR3 DNA sequence: TGTGCCAGCTCACCCCGGACAGGGGAGAACACTGAAGCTTTCTTT. It is translated as CASSPRTGENTEAFF. This chain connects TRBV18 to TRBJ1-1, with TRBD1 matching 9 bases. This CDR3 is built from 15 residues. CDR1 and CDR2 from the germline V gene are KGHSH and LQKENI. Unmatched junction bases numbered 3, after V lost 3 bases and J lost 1 base.

The CDR3 loop reads CASRDWGGIQYF. The CDR3 nucleotides read TGCGCCAGCAGGGATTGGGGCGGCATTCAGTACTTC. The genes are TRBV5-1 and TRBJ2-4; TRBD1 might be the D (5 bases). The CDR3 extends over 12 amino acids. Looked up from germline, CDR1 is SGHRS and CDR2 is YFSETQ. Trimming left V 5 bases short and J 9 bases short, with 12 bases between.

The sample holds one count of this clone. The chain joins TRBV29-1 to TRBJ2-3; TRBD2 matches at 9 bases. CDR1 is SQVTM and CDR2 is ANQGSEA in the germline V gene. This CDR3 region has 14 residues. Losses at the gene ends were 6 bases for V and 3 bases for J; bases not matched to a gene: 7. DNA of the CDR3: TGCAGCGTGCGCGCGGGGGGGCCGACAGATACGCAGTATTTT. Translation: CSVRAGGPTDTQYF.

There are a few counts of this clone. This rearrangement joins TRBV18 to TRBJ1-1; a weak D match, TRBD1 (6 bases). Germline V CDR1 and CDR2: KGHSH, LQKENI. V lost 6 bases and J 8 bases, leaving 19 bases between the germline ends. The CDR3 contains 14 residues. The CDR3 protein is CASSSNSGGREAFF. The CDR3 nucleotides are TGTGCCAGCTCCTCGAACTCGGGGGGCAGGGAAGCTTTCTTT. Full variable domain (remainder filled in from reference TRBV18 and TRBJ1-1): NAGVMQNPRHLVRRRGQEARLRCSPMKGHSHVYWYRQLPEEGLKFMVYLQKENIIDESGMPKERFSAEFPKEGPSILRIQQVVRGDSAAYFCASSSNSGGREAFFGQGTRLTVV.

This clone has only one observation. A junction end diverges from the germline sequence, so it may reflect a read error. The gene calls are TRBV2 and TRBJ2-7; the D is unclear. The CDR3 covers 14 residues. Germline assignment: CDR1 SNHLY and CDR2 FYNNEI. CDR3 DNA: TGTGCCAGCAGGGAAGTGGAACATCGCTACGAGCAGTACTTC. Amino acid sequence: CASREVEHRYEQYF.

The chain has TRBV19 and TRBJ2-1, with D unclear. The ends were cut back, 2 bases at V and 6 bases at J, with 14 bases in the middle. This CDR3 comprises 15 residues. Germline CDR1 and CDR2: LNHDA and SQIVND (reference sequence). CDR3 sequence: CASSIRLVLVNEQFF. The CDR3 DNA sequence: TGTGCCAGTAGTATACGACTGGTTCTTGTCAATGAGCAGTTCTTC.

This clone was seen more than once but under ten times. The chain joins TRBV7-8 to TRBJ2-7; the D gene is possibly TRBD1 (6 bases). The V and J ends lost 2 bases and 6 bases respectively, with 11 bases between them. CDR1 and CDR2 (germline): SGHVS, FQNEAQ. The CDR3 spans 13 residues. This CDR3 reads CASSLHQGPEQYF. The CDR3 bases are TGTGCCAGCAGCTTACATCAGGGGCCCGAGCAGTACTTC.

The chain links TRBV5-1 to TRBJ2-7; 12 bases fit TRBD2. V trimming: 3 bases; J trimming: 2 bases; junction bases outside the gene matches: 3. Germline CDR1 is SGHRS and CDR2 is YFSETQ. The CDR3 is 15 amino acids. The CDR3 region is CASSSRTSGAYEQYF. In DNA, the CDR3 is TGCGCCAGCAGCTCAAGGACTAGCGGGGCCTACGAGCAGTACTTC.

This clone was recorded only once. The gene calls are TRBV11-3 and TRBJ2-7, with D possibly matching TRBD1 (7 bases). CDR3 length: 13 residues. V lost 6 bases and J lost 7, with 16 bases in between. Germline CDR1 is SGHNT and CDR2 is YENEEA. The CDR3 here is CASRLRGAKEQYF. The DNA of the CDR3 is TGTGCCAGCAGACTCAGGGGGGCGAAAGAGCAGTACTTC.

The sample holds a few counts of this clone. The chain has TRBV21-1 and TRBJ2-7; TRBD1, as called in the table, went unchecked against the DNA. TRBV21-1 is flagged as a pseudogene. CDR3 length equals 12 residues. The CDR3 DNA reads TGTGCCAGCAGATGGACAGCCTCCGAGCAGTACTTC. The encoded protein is CASRWTASEQYF.

The V call is TRBV15, the J call TRBJ2-3, with a tentative D call TRBD1 (5 bases). V was trimmed by 5 bases and J by 1 base, leaving 13 bases between them. CDR1 is LNHNV and CDR2 is YYDKDF in the germline V gene (reference sequence). This CDR3 is built from 15 residues. The CDR3 nucleotides read TGTGCCACCAGCTCGGAGCAGGGCGGCACAGATACGCAGTATTTT. Translating it yields CATSSEQGGTDTQYF. Looking up the rest from reference TRBV15 and TRBJ2-3 gives the full variable domain: DAMVIQNPRYQVTQFGKPVTLSCSQTLNHNVMYWYQQKSSQAPKLLFHYYDKDFNNEADTPDNFQSRRPNTSFCFLDIRSPGLGDTAMYLCATSSEQGGTDTQYFGPGTRLTVL.

The V gene is TRBV6-1, the J gene TRBJ2-1, with 12 bases that match TRBD2. The CDR3 length is 17 residues. Germline CDR1 and CDR2: MNHNS and SASEGT. V trimming: 3 bases; J trimming: 5 bases; junction bases outside the gene matches: 8. CDR3 amino acids: CASSEITSGRYHNEQFF. As DNA, the CDR3 is TGTGCCAGCAGTGAGATCACTAGCGGGAGGTACCACAATGAGCAGTTCTTC.